The clone carrying this T cell receptor (beta chain) was found once. Its target is not known. The entry originates in a study of T cells in localized non-small cell lung cancer. Method: immunoSEQ multiplex PCR; TCRdb's copy keeps in-frame clones and lacks some. The data contain tens of thousands of clones, approximately 90% of them singletons. Study conclusions and caveats: Of the top 100 tumor clones, median 57 were in adjacent lung, approximately 28 among its top 100.

The trim removed 3 bases at V and 5 bases at J, leaving 4 bases unmatched. Germline CDR1 is KGHSH and CDR2 is LQKENI. CDR3 length: 14 amino acids. The source is a woman aged 40 to 75 with stage I lung adenocarcinoma. Specimen: peripheral blood, collected before any cancer treatment. The chain combines TRBV18 with TRBJ1-5; TRBD1 agrees at 7 bases. The CDR3, as DNA: TGTGCCAGCTCACCGGACAGGTCTGATCAGCCCCAGCATTTT. Translating it yields CASSPDRSDQPQHF. Full variable domain (missing parts from reference TRBV18 and TRBJ1-5): NAGVMQNPRHLVRRRGQEARLRCSPMKGHSHVYWYRQLPEEGLKFMVYLQKENIIDESGMPKERFSAEFPKEGPSILRIQQVVRGDSAAYFCASSPDRSDQPQHFGDGTRLSIL.